Listed below are T cell receptor beta chains from one sample, sequenced in a study of shared T cell receptors in the human thymus. Clones were sequenced by immunoSEQ multiplex PCR, and TCRdb holds only the in-frame ones, with some missing. The sample carries 450,000 to 650,000 clones, about 80% recorded once. This same sample was also part of a study on human thymus T cells.

Sequencing was performed on thymocytes. Source of these receptors: a boy in the first two years of life with a congenital heart defect. CDR3s include the opening cysteine and the closing phenylalanine or tryptophan. Each record gives: J gene, D gene, V gene, clone size, CDR3 protein. D genes are given only for firm matches. Some rows have no size entry. The others give once, few or many, or a class for an expanded clone.

TRBJ1-1 - TRBV7-6 - CASSLRGGHRYTEAFF
TRBJ2-7 TRBD2 TRBV13 - CASSPKREGLNEQYF
TRBJ2-7 TRBD2 TRBV7-2 - CASSLMGLAGQRAGYEQYF
TRBJ1-2 - TRBV29-1 - CSAGWRGGYGYTF
- - TRBV6-5 - CASSYSWRGEQYF
TRBJ2-7 TRBD2 TRBV30 - CAWSVPKSGRDSYEQYF
TRBJ2-1 TRBD1 TRBV5-1 - CASSLVIVGQGVEDEQFF
TRBJ2-7 - TRBV25-1 - CASSARAYEQYF
TRBJ2-3 TRBD2 TRBV5-4 - CASSWDQTSASDTQYF
TRBJ2-5 TRBD1 TRBV5-4 - CASRIWAGGMWNQETQYF
TRBJ2-7 TRBD1 TRBV7-9 - CASSLVTGKYEQYF
TRBJ1-1 - TRBV27 - CASSFTPRVTEAFF
TRBJ1-2 TRBD1 TRBV13 - CASSLPGRRGQNYGYTF
TRBJ2-6 TRBD1 TRBV5-6 - CASRSGTGGSGANVLTF
TRBJ1-2 TRBD1 TRBV28 - CASSLNRGGYGYTF
TRBJ2-1 - TRBV4-1 once CASSRAPLEQFF
TRBJ1-5 - TRBV4-3 - CASSQDHSQPQHF
TRBJ2-2 - TRBV30 - CAWSSRDTGELFF
TRBJ2-2 - TRBV11-3 - CASSYYVGELFF
TRBJ2-5 - TRBV14 - CASSQDPTGYQETQYF
TRBJ2-2 TRBD2 TRBV25-1 - CASSGPGTSGRKAGELFF
TRBJ1-5 - TRBV9 - CASSVGGPNQPQHF
TRBJ2-7 TRBD2 TRBV11-2 - CASSSRERETYEQYF
TRBJ2-7 - TRBV4-3 - CASSRHRGPLAEQYF
TRBJ2-7 - TRBV28 - CASSHPRGSGSYEQYF
TRBJ2-5 TRBD2 TRBV6-5 - CASSYSSSGSGTQYF
TRBJ2-2 TRBD2 TRBV28 few CASSLGGSAGTTGELFF
TRBJ2-1 - TRBV19 - CASSIAPPWELGDEQFF
TRBJ2-1 - TRBV14 - CASSQERFSYNEQFF
TRBJ2-3 TRBD1 TRBV5-1 - CASSHRGRGTDTQYF
TRBJ2-7 TRBD2 TRBV19 - CAISRGTSATRWHEQYF
TRBJ2-2 - TRBV4-3 - CASSQDAQYDTGELFF